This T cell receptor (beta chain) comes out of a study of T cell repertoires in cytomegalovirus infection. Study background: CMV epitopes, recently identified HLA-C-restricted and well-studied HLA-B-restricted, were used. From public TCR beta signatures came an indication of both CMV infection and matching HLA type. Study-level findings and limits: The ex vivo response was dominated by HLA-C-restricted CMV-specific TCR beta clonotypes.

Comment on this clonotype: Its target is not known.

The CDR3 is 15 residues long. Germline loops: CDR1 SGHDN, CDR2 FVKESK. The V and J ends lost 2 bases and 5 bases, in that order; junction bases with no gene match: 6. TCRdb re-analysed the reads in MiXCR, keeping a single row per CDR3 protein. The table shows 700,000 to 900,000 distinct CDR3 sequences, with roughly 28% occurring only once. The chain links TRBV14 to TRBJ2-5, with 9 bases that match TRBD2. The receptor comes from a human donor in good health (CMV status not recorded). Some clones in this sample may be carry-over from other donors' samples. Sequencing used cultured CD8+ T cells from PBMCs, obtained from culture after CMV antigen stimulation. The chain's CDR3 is CASSQMRGGVETQYF. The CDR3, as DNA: TGTGCCAGCAGCCAAATGCGGGGGGGCGTTGAGACCCAGTACTTC.